The 13 T cell receptor beta chains reported below all come from one sample, sequenced in a study of shared clonotypes between healthy human individuals. TCRdb's table, derived via immunoSEQ multiplex PCR, lists solely in-frame clones and lacks some. Among over a million clones listed, 70% to 80% were seen once. The sample consisted of memory CD4+ T cells sorted from blood. Noted subset: CD45RA-negative fraction. The receptor set was obtained from a man between 18 and 35 years old in good health.

The CDR3 DNA reads TGTGCCAGCAGCTTAGGGGGAGGCGGGGGCGAGCAGTACTTC. This gives the protein CASSLGGGGGEQYF. The V call is TRBV7-2, the J call TRBJ2-7; the match to TRBD2 covers 7 bases. From germline, CDR1 is SGHTA and CDR2 FQGNSA. The CDR3 has 14 residues. The J segment lost 6 bases and the V segment lost 1 base, leaving 6 bases of the junction unmatched.

CDR3 sequence reads: CASSDIGLAKNIQYF. CDR3 coding DNA: TGTGCCAGCAGTGACATCGGCTTAGCCAAAAACATTCAGTACTTC. The V gene is TRBV2, the J gene TRBJ2-4; D not resolved. Germline V gives CDR1 SNHLY, CDR2 FYNNEI. Trimming shortened V by 3 bases and J by 0 bases, and 9 bases separated the two germline ends. This CDR3 region has 15 residues.

This chain's CDR3 is CASSRADSEADTQYF. CDR3 DNA: TGCGCCAGCAGCCGGGCGGACTCGGAGGCAGATACGCAGTATTTT. The V call is TRBV5-1, the J call TRBJ2-3, with a possible D match to TRBD2 (5 bases). CDR3 length: 15 residues. The germline V and J ends were trimmed by 4 bases and 4 bases, with 16 bases remaining between them. Germline-derived CDR1 and CDR2 are SGHRS and YFSETQ.

The chain links TRBV7-9 to TRBJ1-2; 8 nucleotides align to TRBD1. The CDR3 loop spans 17 amino acids. With V trimmed by 5 bases and J by 8 bases, 19 bases remained unmatched. CDR1 is SEHNR and CDR2 is FQNEAQ in the germline V gene (reference sequence). CDR3 protein: CASSPWLGQGGMKGYTF. The CDR3 DNA reads as TGTGCCAGCAGCCCCTGGTTAGGACAGGGTGGCATGAAGGGCTACACCTTC.

The genes are TRBV6-1 and TRBJ1-1; D not resolved. CDR3 length equals 14 residues. Germline V gene sequence: CDR1 MNHNS, CDR2 SASEGT. The V end was cut by 1 base, the J end by 3 bases, with 9 bases between. CDR3 DNA sequence: TGTGCCAGCAGTGAAGAGGGAAGCTACACTGAAGCTTTCTTT. The encoded protein is CASSEEGSYTEAFF.

The genes are TRBV5-6 and TRBJ2-1; TRBD2 matches 12 bases. This CDR3 has 17 residues. V lost 4 bases to trimming and J lost 5 bases; unmatched junction nucleotides: 10. Looked up from germline, CDR1 is SGHDT and CDR2 is YYEEEE. The CDR3 spells CASSTGLAGSSHNEQFF. In DNA, the CDR3 is TGTGCCAGCAGCACCGGACTAGCGGGGAGCTCTCACAATGAGCAGTTCTTC.

This clone was detected only a few times. Distinct nucleotide sequences in the sample also encode this CDR3. The CDR3 bases are TGCGCCAGCAGCTTGGATGAGACCCAGTACTTC. This translates into CASSLDETQYF. The chain employs TRBV5-1 and TRBJ2-5; D is uncertain. The germline V and J ends were trimmed by 0 bases and 5 bases, with 2 bases remaining between them. The CDR3 is 11 residues long. Germline assignment: CDR1 SGHRS and CDR2 YFSETQ.

The chain has TRBV5-6 and TRBJ2-5, with D unresolved. The CDR3 is made up of 15 amino acids. The V and J ends lost 4 bases and 0 bases respectively, with 13 bases between them. Per the germline V gene, CDR1 is SGHDT and CDR2 is YYEEEE. CDR3 protein: CASSPLQLYQETQYF. CDR3 in DNA: TGTGCCAGCAGCCCTCTCCAGTTGTACCAAGAGACCCAGTACTTC.

Remarks on this clone: At the DNA level, this CDR3 is encoded by other sequences in the same sample as well. The chain joins TRBV6-5 to TRBJ2-7, with 11 bases identical to TRBD2. J gave up 3 bases and V 6 bases, and 7 bases lay outside the gene matches. The CDR3 covers 15 residues. CDR1 is MNHEY, CDR2 SVGAGI, per germline. The CDR3 DNA is TGTGCCAGCAGCTCCGGACTAGCGGGTAACTACGAGCAGTACTTC. It yields the protein CASSSGLAGNYEQYF.

The rearrangement links TRBV6-1 to TRBJ1-1; D unresolved. CDR3 length equals 14 residues. Trimming stripped 5 bases from V and 0 bases from J, with 10 bases between. Germline values: CDR1 MNHNS, CDR2 SASEGT. Written as DNA, the CDR3 is TGTGCCAGCAGTCCGGGATTATTGAACACTGAAGCTTTCTTT. This encodes CASSPGLLNTEAFF.

V usage is TRBV5-4 and J usage is TRBJ1-6; D remains ambiguous. The CDR3 extends over 16 amino acids. Germline V gives CDR1 SGHNT, CDR2 YYREEE (reference sequence). Trimming removed 3 bases at V and 0 bases at J, with 10 bases between. CDR3 protein: CASSSYGASYNSPLHF. Here the CDR3 DNA reads TGTGCCAGCAGCTCCTACGGAGCCTCCTATAATTCACCCCTCCACTTT.

Only a few counts were recorded for this clone. The chain is built from TRBV28 and TRBJ1-3; the D gene is possibly TRBD1 (6 bases). Per germline, CDR1 MDHEN and CDR2 SYDVKM. The CDR3 consists of 15 residues. V was trimmed by 10 bases and J by 4 bases, leaving 20 bases between them. The CDR3 protein is CATTKWGAAGNTIYF. CDR3 DNA: TGTGCCACCACCAAATGGGGGGCAGCAGGAAACACCATATATTTT.

CDR3 in amino acids: CASSDWGTETQYF. Here the CDR3 DNA reads TGTGCCAGCAGTGACTGGGGGACAGAGACCCAGTACTTC. The rearrangement links TRBV2 to TRBJ2-5, with D tentatively TRBD1 or TRBD2 (5 bases each). Per the germline V gene, CDR1 is SNHLY and CDR2 is FYNNEI. V dropped 3 bases and J dropped 4 bases, with 9 bases sitting between them. This CDR3 has 13 residues.